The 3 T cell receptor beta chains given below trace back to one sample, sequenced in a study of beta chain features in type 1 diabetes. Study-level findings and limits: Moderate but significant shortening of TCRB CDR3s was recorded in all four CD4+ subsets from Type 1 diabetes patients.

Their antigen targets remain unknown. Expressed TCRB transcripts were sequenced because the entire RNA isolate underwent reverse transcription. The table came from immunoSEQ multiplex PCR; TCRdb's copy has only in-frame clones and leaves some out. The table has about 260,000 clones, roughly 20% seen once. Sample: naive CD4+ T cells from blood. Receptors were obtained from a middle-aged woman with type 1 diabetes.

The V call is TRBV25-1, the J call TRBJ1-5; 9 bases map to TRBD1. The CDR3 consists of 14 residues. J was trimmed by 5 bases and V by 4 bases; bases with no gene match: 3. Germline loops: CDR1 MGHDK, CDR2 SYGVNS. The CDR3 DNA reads TGTGCCAGCAGTGTGGGACAGGGAGATCAGCCCCAGCATTTT. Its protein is CASSVGQGDQPQHF.

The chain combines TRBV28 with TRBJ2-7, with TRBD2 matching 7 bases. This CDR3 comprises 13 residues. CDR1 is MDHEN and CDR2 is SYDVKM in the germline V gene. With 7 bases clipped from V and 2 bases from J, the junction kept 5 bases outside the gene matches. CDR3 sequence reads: CASTGEGPYEQYF. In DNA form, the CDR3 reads TGTGCCAGCACCGGGGAGGGCCCCTACGAGCAGTACTTC.

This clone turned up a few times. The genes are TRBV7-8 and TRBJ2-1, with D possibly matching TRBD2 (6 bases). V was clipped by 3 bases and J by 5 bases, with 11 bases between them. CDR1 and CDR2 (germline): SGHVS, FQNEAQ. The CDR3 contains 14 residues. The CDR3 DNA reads TGTGCCAGCAGCTTTCAGGGACTTAACAATGAGCAGTTCTTC. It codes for CASSFQGLNNEQFF.